The 32 T cell receptor beta chains below all came from one sample that was sequenced in a study of blood T cell repertoires in COVID-19. The assay was immunoSEQ multiplex PCR, and TCRdb's table has in-frame clones only and misses some. The table shows 350,000 to 450,000 clones, with about 90% occurring only once. Material: peripheral blood. The receptor source for this set is a man aged 40-55 years with acute or convalescent COVID-19.

This chain links TRBV28 with TRBJ1-6, with D possibly TRBD1 on 5 matching bases. Trimming removed 1 base from V and 8 bases from J, with 15 bases in between. The CDR3 consists of 16 residues. Germline V gives CDR1 MDHEN, CDR2 SYDVKM. The CDR3 DNA reads TGTGCCAGCAGTTTATCTTGGGGAGGAGGGGATTCACCCCTCCACTTT. Its translation: CASSLSWGGGDSPLHF.

As concerns this clone: This same CDR3 is encoded by further DNA sequences in the sample. This chain joins TRBV9 and TRBJ1-5; D remains ambiguous. Trimming took 0 bases from V and 2 from J, leaving 3 bases between them. Germline V gives CDR1 SGDLS, CDR2 YYNGEE. This CDR3 contains 13 residues. The CDR3 region has the DNA TGTGCCAGCAGCGTAGCGGGCAATCAGCCCCAGCATTTT. This gives the protein CASSVAGNQPQHF.

The V gene is TRBV29-1, the J gene TRBJ2-7, with D possibly TRBD1 on 6 matching bases. Germline loops: CDR1 SQVTM, CDR2 ANQGSEA. The V end was cut by 4 bases, the J end by 1 base, with 11 bases between. This CDR3 is built from 13 residues. CDR3 region: CSVGTETSYEQYF. DNA for the CDR3: TGCAGCGTTGGGACAGAGACTTCCTACGAGCAGTACTTC.

The chain carries TRBV5-3 and TRBJ1-2, with 11 nucleotides matching TRBD1. TRBV5-3 is an open reading frame, and its role is uncertain. V lost 2 bases to trimming and J lost 5 bases; unmatched junction nucleotides: 20. CDR3 length equals 20 residues. The CDR3 coding sequence is TGTGCCAGAAGCTTCACAAACAATAAGGACAGGGGGCCTTATTCATATGGCTACACCTTC. Encoded protein: CARSFTNNKDRGPYSYGYTF.

This chain links TRBV7-6 with TRBJ2-7; 12 bases fit TRBD1. The CDR3 length is 15 residues. CDR1 is SGHVS, CDR2 FNYEAQ, per germline. J was trimmed by 2 bases and V by 6 bases; bases with no gene match: 5. Here the CDR3 DNA reads TGTGCCAGCAGGATCGGGACAGGGGGCACCTACGAGCAGTACTTC. This sequence encodes CASRIGTGGTYEQYF.

V usage is TRBV28 and J usage is TRBJ1-5, with D possibly matching TRBD1 (6 bases). The V gene's germline CDR1 is MDHEN and CDR2 SYDVKM. CDR3 length: 12 amino acids. The CDR3 sequence is CAATGGGQPQHF. The DNA for the CDR3 is TGTGCGGCGACTGGGGGCGGTCAGCCCCAGCATTTT. The variable domain in full, with the rest retrieved from reference TRBV28 and TRBJ1-5, is DVKVTQSSRYLVKRTGEKVFLECVQDMDHENMFWYRQDPGLGLRLIYFSYDVKMKEKGDIPEGYSVSREKKERFSLILESASTNQTSMYLCAATGGGQPQHFGDGTRLSIL.

In this sample, this clone turned up a few times. The chain is built from TRBV9 and TRBJ2-5; TRBD2 matches 9 bases. Germline V lookup: CDR1 SGDLS, CDR2 YYNGEE. This CDR3 comprises 16 residues. Trimming took 2 bases from V and 7 from J; bases not matched to a gene: 12. The CDR3 loop reads CASSVSGTSSRGTQYF. The DNA for the CDR3 is TGTGCCAGCAGCGTTTCCGGGACTAGCAGTAGAGGGACCCAGTACTTC.

This clone was seen a single time. The chain carries TRBV6-6 and TRBJ2-5; TRBD1 agrees at 7 bases. This CDR3 has 14 residues. Germline lookup yields CDR1 MNHNY and CDR2 SVGAGI (reference sequence). Germline trimming cut 7 bases from V and 2 bases from J; bases unmatched to any gene: 7. The CDR3 here is CASKATGEQETQYF. CDR3 nucleotide sequence: TGTGCCAGCAAGGCTACAGGGGAGCAAGAGACCCAGTACTTC.

The chain links TRBV5-4 to TRBJ1-1; no definite D call. The germline V gene encodes CDR1 SGHNT and CDR2 YYREEE (reference sequence). The V end lost 4 bases, the J end lost 0 bases, and 13 bases lay between the germline ends. The CDR3 consists of 15 residues. CDR3 DNA: TGTGCCAGCAGCGACGCGACAACACTGAACACTGAAGCTTTCTTT. It encodes CASSDATTLNTEAFF.

This clone was picked up one time. The chain combines TRBV3-1 (or the pseudogene TRBV3-2) with TRBJ2-7; TRBD2 is a possible D gene (6 bases). Trimming pared 3 bases from V and 3 bases from J, leaving 12 bases between. There are 14 residues in the CDR3. CDR1 is LGHDT and CDR2 is YNNKEL in the germline V gene (reference sequence). The CDR3 nucleotides are TGTGCCAGCAGCCAGGCTTCGGGAGTCTACGAGCAGTACTTC. Protein sequence: CASSQASGVYEQYF.

The V gene is TRBV6-1, the J gene TRBJ1-5, with a tentative D call TRBD1 (6 bases). The CDR3 loop spans 16 amino acids. Germline values: CDR1 MNHNS, CDR2 SASEGT. V dropped 4 bases and J dropped 0 bases, with 13 bases sitting between them. CDR3 DNA sequence: TGTGCCAGCAGTGCCTCAACAGGGTTTAGCAATCAGCCCCAGCATTTT. Translating gives CASSASTGFSNQPQHF.

This chain joins TRBV11-2 and TRBJ2-7; perhaps TRBD1 as D (6 bases). CDR1 is SGHAT, CDR2 FQNNGV, per germline. This CDR3 has 14 amino acids. The ends were cut back, 1 base at V and 6 bases at J, with 13 bases in the middle. The CDR3 is CASSLVGAAPEQYF. The CDR3 DNA reads as TGTGCCAGCAGCTTAGTGGGGGCGGCACCCGAGCAGTACTTC.

V usage is TRBV6-5 and J usage is TRBJ2-2; 9 positions agree with TRBD1. Germline V gene data show CDR1 as MNHEY and CDR2 as SVGAGI. Trimming cost V 7 bases and J 4 bases; bases outside gene matches: 7. This CDR3 has 15 amino acids. In nucleotides, the CDR3 is TGTGCCAGCACACGACCGGGACAGGGCACCGGGGAGCTGTTTTTT. Residues: CASTRPGQGTGELFF.

The chain joins TRBV5-6 to TRBJ2-1; 10 bases fit TRBD2. J lost 2 bases, V lost 0 bases, and 2 bases had no gene match. This CDR3 comprises 16 residues. Germline CDR1 reads SGHDT; CDR2 reads YYEEEE. The CDR3 nucleotides are TGTGCCAGCAGCTTGGCAACTAGCGGGACCTACAATGAGCAGTTCTTC. Its protein product is CASSLATSGTYNEQFF.

The chain uses TRBV15 and TRBJ1-1, with 10 bases fitting TRBD1. Unmatched junction bases numbered 4, after V lost 1 base and J lost 5 bases. The CDR3 extends over 15 amino acids. From germline, CDR1 is LNHNV and CDR2 YYDKDF (reference sequence). DNA for the CDR3: TGTGCCACCAGCAGAGGTGGGACAGGGGTAACTGAAGCTTTCTTT. Its protein is CATSRGGTGVTEAFF. The full variable domain, completed using reference TRBV15 and TRBJ1-1, is DAMVIQNPRYQVTQFGKPVTLSCSQTLNHNVMYWYQQKSSQAPKLLFHYYDKDFNNEADTPDNFQSRRPNTSFCFLDIRSPGLGDTAMYLCATSRGGTGVTEAFFGQGTRLTVV.

The chain has TRBV11-2 and TRBJ1-6; 7 bases line up with TRBD1. CDR3 length: 16 residues. The ends lost 3 bases at V and 7 bases at J; junction bases unmatched: 9. Germline CDR1 reads SGHAT; CDR2 reads FQNNGV. The CDR3 spells CASSLFPQGYNSPLHF. The CDR3 DNA follows: TGTGCCAGCAGCTTGTTCCCACAGGGGTACAATTCACCCCTCCACTTT.

Here the CDR3 DNA reads TGCGCCAGCAGCCAAAGGGGTCATAGCAATCAGCCCCAGCATTTT. It specifies CASSQRGHSNQPQHF. The chain employs TRBV4-1 and TRBJ1-5, with D possibly matching TRBD1 (5 bases). Trimming cost V 2 bases and J 0 bases, with 8 bases left between them. CDR1 and CDR2 (germline): MGHRA, YSYEKL. CDR3 length equals 15 residues.

V is TRBV7-9 and J is TRBJ2-5; tentatively, D is TRBD1 (8 bases). Germline CDR1 is SEHNR and CDR2 is FQNEAQ (reference sequence). The CDR3 totals 16 residues. V gave up 5 bases and J gave up 0 bases, with 16 bases separating them. The CDR3: CASSPRGDRYQETQYF. CDR3 coding DNA: TGTGCCAGCAGCCCCCGGGGGGACAGGTACCAAGAGACCCAGTACTTC.

In DNA form, the CDR3 reads TGTGCCAGCAGCCAAACGCCGCGGGGGACAGGGCGGGATACGCAGTATTTT. As protein: CASSQTPRGTGRDTQYF. This rearrangement joins TRBV14 to TRBJ2-3, with TRBD1 matching 9 bases. The CDR3 runs to 17 residues. Germline CDR1 reads SGHDN; CDR2 reads FVKESK. Losses at the gene ends were 2 bases for V and 6 bases for J; bases not matched to a gene: 12.

The V call is TRBV30, the J call TRBJ2-3; 9 bases line up with TRBD2. The trim removed 0 bases at V and 7 bases at J, leaving 5 bases unmatched. Germline values: CDR1 GTSNPN, CDR2 SVGIG (reference sequence). This CDR3 region has 14 residues. DNA for the CDR3: TGTGCCTGGAGTGTACATAGCGGGAGCTATACGCAGTATTTT. Its protein product is CAWSVHSGSYTQYF.

A few counts support this clone. V is TRBV28 and J is TRBJ1-2; D perhaps matches TRBD1 (5 bases). The germline CDR1 and CDR2 sequences are MDHEN and SYDVKM. Trimming left V 3 bases short and J 8 bases short, with 10 bases between. The length of the CDR3 is 12 residues. CDR3 amino acids: CASSFQEGGYTF. The CDR3 DNA is TGTGCCAGCAGTTTCCAGGAGGGGGGCTACACCTTC.

The chain carries TRBV28 and TRBJ1-2; D possibly corresponds to TRBD1 (5 bases). Germline values: CDR1 MDHEN, CDR2 SYDVKM. The ends were cut back, 6 bases at V and 5 bases at J, with 16 bases in the middle. The CDR3 has 14 residues. CDR3 residues: CASRGLFGSYGYTF. CDR3 sequence (DNA): TGTGCCAGCAGGGGACTTTTCGGGTCGTATGGCTACACCTTC.

This chain uses TRBV20-1 with TRBJ2-3, with D unclear. The CDR3 is 14 residues long. The germline V and J ends were trimmed by 4 bases and 1 base, with 12 bases remaining between them. Germline CDR1 and CDR2: DFQATT and SNEGSKA (reference sequence). For the CDR3, the DNA is TGCAGTGCTATTGATAGCCGAGGCACAGATACGCAGTATTTT. It yields the protein CSAIDSRGTDTQYF.

This clone was seen just once. The chain is built from TRBV4-1 and TRBJ2-1; 11 positions match TRBD2. Germline V lookup: CDR1 MGHRA, CDR2 YSYEKL. V was pared by 1 base and J by 2 bases, with 4 bases of the junction left unmatched. This CDR3 comprises 17 residues. As DNA, the CDR3 is TGCGCCAGCAGCCAAGCCTTAGCGGGAGGGCCCTACAATGAGCAGTTCTTC. It codes for CASSQALAGGPYNEQFF.

Of note for this clone: Other DNA sequences within the sample encode an identical CDR3. The V call is TRBV5-1, the J call TRBJ2-7, with a tentative D call TRBD1 (6 bases). CDR1 SGHRS and CDR2 YFSETQ come from the germline V gene. The CDR3 is made up of 12 amino acids. Trimming left V 4 bases short and J 3 bases short, with 8 bases between. CDR3 residues: CASSLTGYEQYF. The CDR3 DNA follows: TGCGCCAGCAGCCTGACAGGCTACGAGCAGTACTTC.

The chain uses TRBV14 and TRBJ1-2, with D possibly being TRBD1 (5 bases). CDR3 length equals 15 residues. V was cut by 1 base and J by 4 bases, with 13 bases left in between. Germline V gives CDR1 SGHDN, CDR2 FVKESK. CDR3 residues: CASSQVERGTYGYTF. CDR3 bases: TGTGCCAGCAGCCAAGTTGAACGGGGGACCTATGGCTACACCTTC.

The J gene is TRBJ1-2, the V gene TRBV5-6; possible D gene TRBD1, 5 bases. The CDR3 loop spans 13 amino acids. V dropped 4 bases and J dropped 1 base, with 8 bases sitting between them. CDR1 and CDR2 (germline): SGHDT, YYEEEE. CDR3 region: CASSAQGNYGYTF. CDR3 coding DNA: TGTGCCAGCAGCGCCCAGGGTAACTATGGCTACACCTTC.

This chain joins TRBV5-6 and TRBJ1-1; D possibly corresponds to TRBD1 (5 bases). V was shortened by 3 bases and J by 2 bases, with 11 bases between the two germline ends. Germline V gene data show CDR1 as SGHDT and CDR2 as YYEEEE. The CDR3 is 14 residues long. The CDR3 region is CASSWAGQNTEAFF. Written as DNA, the CDR3 is TGTGCCAGCAGCTGGGCTGGACAAAACACTGAAGCTTTCTTT.

V and J are TRBV9 and TRBJ2-7; tentative D call: TRBD1 (5 bases). This CDR3 has 11 residues. V lost 3 bases and J lost 7, with 8 bases in between. Germline V CDR1 and CDR2: SGDLS, YYNGEE. The CDR3 is CASSAGQEQYF. The CDR3, as DNA: TGTGCCAGCAGCGCCGGACAAGAGCAGTACTTC.

This clone appeared once. The chain joins TRBV4-3 to TRBJ1-4, with 7 bases that match TRBD1. The CDR3 extends over 19 amino acids. The V segment lost 0 bases and the J segment 2 bases; nucleotides outside the gene matches: 12. Germline-derived CDR1 and CDR2 are LGHNA and YSLEER. The CDR3 bases are TGCGCCAGCAGCCAAGATCCGGCTGGAATGACAGGGACTAATGAAAAACTGTTTTTT. It specifies CASSQDPAGMTGTNEKLFF.

The V and J genes are TRBV6-1 and TRBJ2-5; D is possibly TRBD1 (6 bases). Germline V CDR1 and CDR2: MNHNS, SASEGT. V was pared by 0 bases and J by 2 bases, with 10 bases between. The CDR3 covers 15 residues. The CDR3 DNA reads as TGTGCCAGCAGTGAAGCACAGGGCAGTCAAGAGACCCAGTACTTC. Translating it yields CASSEAQGSQETQYF.

The chain joins TRBV19 to TRBJ1-2; D unresolved. Between the trimmed V and J ends, which lost 3 bases and 3 bases, there was a span of 11 bases. The germline V gene encodes CDR1 LNHDA and CDR2 SQIVND (reference sequence). The CDR3 length is 14 residues. CDR3 bases: TGTGCCAGTAGTATGACCGGGGTTTACTATGGCTACACCTTC. Translation gives CASSMTGVYYGYTF.